The following is a TCR beta chain sequence with its context. Its antigen remains unidentified. These data come from a study of shared clonotypes between healthy human individuals. Findings of the study overall: Clonotypes not shared had lower generation probabilities than those common to all four donors.

Repertoires were generated with immunoSEQ multiplex PCR, while TCRdb's copy carries only in-frame clones and drops some. The table includes approximately 1.5 million clones, approximately 98% detected once. This CDR3 is built from 15 residues. The V segment lost 1 base and the J segment 6 bases; nucleotides outside the gene matches: 6. Germline V CDR1 and CDR2: SGHVS, FNYEAQ. Caucasian adults living in Nashville, Tennessee, provided all samples. The chain combines TRBV7-6 with TRBJ1-5; 7 nucleotides align to TRBD1. The sequence came from a man under 40 in good health. The specimen sequenced was naive CD4+ T cells sorted from blood. Noted subset: CD45RA+ positively selected. The CDR3 coding sequence is TGTGCCAGCAGCTTAGGGCCGACAGGGAGTCAGCCCCAGCATTTT. Residues: CASSLGPTGSQPQHF.